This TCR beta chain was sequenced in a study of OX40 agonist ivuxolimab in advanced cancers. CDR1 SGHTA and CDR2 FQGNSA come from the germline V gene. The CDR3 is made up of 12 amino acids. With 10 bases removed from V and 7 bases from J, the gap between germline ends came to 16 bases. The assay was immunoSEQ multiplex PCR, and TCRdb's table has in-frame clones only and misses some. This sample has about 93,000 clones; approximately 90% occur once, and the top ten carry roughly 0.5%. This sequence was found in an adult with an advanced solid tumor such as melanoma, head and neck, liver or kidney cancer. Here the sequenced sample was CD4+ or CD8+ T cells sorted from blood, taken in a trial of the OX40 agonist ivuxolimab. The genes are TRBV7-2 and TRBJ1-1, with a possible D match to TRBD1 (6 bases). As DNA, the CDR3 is TGTGCCACAGCCCGGGACACGGTTGAAGCTTTCTTT. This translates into CATARDTVEAFF.